These 14 T cell receptor beta chains share one sample of origin, sequenced in a study of blood T cell repertoires in COVID-19. The repertoire was sequenced with immunoSEQ multiplex PCR; TCRdb's copy has only in-frame clones and lacks some. The table has roughly 68,000 clones, approximately 88% seen once. The specimen was peripheral blood. These receptors were collected from a woman aged 70-85 years with acute or convalescent COVID-19.

The V and J genes are TRBV7-8 and TRBJ1-1, with D unresolved. The CDR3 runs to 17 residues. Trimming removed 1 base at V and 0 bases at J, with 15 bases between. Per the germline V gene, CDR1 is SGHVS and CDR2 is FQNEAQ. DNA of the CDR3: TGTGCCAGCAGCTTAGTACAGAACATTCACGTGAACACTGAAGCTTTCTTT. Translated, it gives CASSLVQNIHVNTEAFF.

This clone occurred many times. The chain carries TRBV11-3 and TRBJ2-3; a possible D gene is TRBD1 (6 bases). V gave up 4 bases and J gave up 1 base, with 9 bases separating them. Germline lookup yields CDR1 SGHNT and CDR2 YENEEA. This CDR3 is 14 amino acids long. The CDR3: CASSSAGGTDTQYF. In DNA form, the CDR3 reads TGTGCCAGCAGCTCCGCAGGGGGCACAGATACGCAGTATTTT.

This chain joins TRBV7-3 and TRBJ1-2; 7 bases match TRBD1. The germline V gene encodes CDR1 SGHTA and CDR2 FQGTGA. With 5 bases clipped from V and 1 base from J, the junction kept 7 bases outside the gene matches. CDR3 length: 15 amino acids. CDR3 protein: CASSLTGPFNYGYTF. CDR3 nucleotides: TGTGCCAGCAGCCTGACAGGGCCCTTTAACTATGGCTACACCTTC.

Only a few counts were recorded for this clone. The chain is built from TRBV11-1 and TRBJ2-3; TRBD1 matches at 7 bases. The germline CDR1 and CDR2 sequences are SGHAT and FQDESV (reference sequence). This CDR3 contains 15 residues. V gave up 5 bases and J gave up 2 bases; unmatched junction bases: 7. Here the CDR3 reads CASSPRQGSTDTQYF. CDR3 DNA sequence: TGTGCCAGCAGCCCCAGACAGGGATCCACAGATACGCAGTATTTT.

The genes are TRBV9 and TRBJ1-6, with D maybe TRBD1 (6 bases). Looked up from germline, CDR1 is SGDLS and CDR2 is YYNGEE. V lost 0 bases to trimming and J lost 7 bases, with 11 bases between them. The CDR3 spans 15 residues. DNA for the CDR3: TGTGCCAGCAGCGTAGGAGGAACAGGGAATTCACCCCTCCACTTT. This translates into CASSVGGTGNSPLHF. Looking up the rest from reference TRBV9 and TRBJ1-6 gives the full variable domain: DSGVTQTPKHLITATGQRVTLRCSPRSGDLSVYWYQQSLDQGLQFLIQYYNGEERAKGNILERFSAQQFPDLHSELNLSSLELGDSALYFCASSVGGTGNSPLHFGNGTRLTVT.

The chain's CDR3 is CASSLAGGAYEQYF. The CDR3 region has the DNA TGTGCCAGCAGCTTAGCGGGAGGTGCCTACGAGCAGTACTTC. The chain joins TRBV7-9 to TRBJ2-7; possibly TRBD2 for D (6 bases). V was clipped by 0 bases and J by 2 bases, with 8 bases between them. The CDR3 contains 14 residues. Germline-derived CDR1 and CDR2 are SEHNR and FQNEAQ (reference sequence).

The chain has TRBV5-6 and TRBJ1-4, with a tentative D call TRBD1 (6 bases). The CDR3 has 15 residues. CDR1 is SGHDT and CDR2 is YYEEEE in the germline V gene. Trimming shortened V by 5 bases and J by 6 bases, and 17 bases separated the two germline ends. The CDR3 spells CASSSRDTLDEKLFF. The CDR3 DNA sequence: TGTGCCAGCAGTTCACGGGACACCTTGGATGAAAAACTGTTTTTT.

This rearrangement joins TRBV7-2 to TRBJ1-5; 10 bases fit TRBD1. Germline CDR1 is SGHTA and CDR2 is FQGNSA. The CDR3 has 15 amino acids. J lost 5 bases, V lost 3 bases, and 4 bases had no gene match. The CDR3 DNA reads TGTGCCAGCAGCTTTACGGGACAGGGGCATCAGCCCCAGCATTTT. This codes for CASSFTGQGHQPQHF. Full variable domain (outside the CDR3, taken from reference TRBV7-2 and TRBJ1-5): GAGVSQSPSNKVTEKGKDVELRCDPISGHTALYWYRQSLGQGLEFLIYFQGNSAPDKSGLPSDRFSAERTGGSVSTLTIQRTQQEDSAVYLCASSFTGQGHQPQHFGDGTRLSIL.

The chain couples TRBV10-3 to TRBJ1-3; perhaps TRBD1 as D (5 bases). V was trimmed by 0 bases and J by 2 bases, leaving 11 bases between them. The V gene's germline CDR1 is ENHRY and CDR2 SYGVKD. This CDR3 is 16 amino acids long. The CDR3 DNA follows: TGTGCCATCAGTGAGTCGATCCCGGGGGCTGGAAACACCATATATTTT. It specifies CAISESIPGAGNTIYF.

To note about this clone: Within the sample, other DNA sequences also encode this same CDR3. The genes are TRBV7-9 and TRBJ2-2; 16 nucleotides align to TRBD2. Trimming at V came to 5 bases and at J to 6 bases, leaving 12 bases not matched to a gene. The germline V gene has CDR1 SEHNR and CDR2 FQNEAQ (reference sequence). This CDR3 region has 19 residues. The CDR3, as DNA: TGTGCCAGCAGCACTCAGCCCGGGACTAGCGGGAGGGCCCCCGGGGAGCTGTTTTTT. The encoded protein is CASSTQPGTSGRAPGELFF.

The gene calls are TRBV7-6 and TRBJ2-7; 11 positions agree with TRBD2. CDR1 is SGHVS, CDR2 FNYEAQ, per germline. The CDR3 sequence is 16 residues long. Losses at the gene ends were 5 bases for V and 6 bases for J; bases not matched to a gene: 12. The CDR3 sequence is CASSAQGGGTSGEQYF. The DNA of the CDR3 is TGTGCCAGCAGCGCCCAAGGGGGAGGGACTAGCGGCGAGCAGTACTTC.

The chain links TRBV9 to TRBJ2-3; D may be TRBD2 (5 bases). V was shortened by 6 bases and J by 2 bases, with 16 bases between the two germline ends. CDR1 and CDR2 (germline): SGDLS, YYNGEE. The CDR3 contains 15 residues. The DNA of the CDR3 is TGTGCCAGCACGCAGGCCCCAGGACTCACAGATACGCAGTATTTT. As protein: CASTQAPGLTDTQYF.

The chain recombines TRBV5-8 with TRBJ1-2; D is unclear. This CDR3 comprises 13 residues. Trimming cost V 3 bases and J 8 bases, with 14 bases left between them. CDR1 is SGHTS and CDR2 is YDEGEE in the germline V gene. CDR3 sequence reads: CASSSPVLAGYTF. CDR3 sequence (DNA): TGTGCCAGCAGCTCCCCCGTCCTTGCGGGCTACACCTTC.

The rearrangement joins TRBV9 to TRBJ1-2; D is ambiguous. The CDR3 is 16 amino acids. The germline V gene has CDR1 SGDLS and CDR2 YYNGEE. The germline V and J ends were trimmed by 4 bases and 2 bases, with 18 bases remaining between them. CDR3: CASSYGVRSINYGYTF. The CDR3 region has the DNA TGTGCCAGCAGCTATGGAGTGCGGAGTATAAACTATGGCTACACCTTC.